This T cell receptor (beta chain) was identified in a study of T-cell reconstitution after alpha-beta-depleted transplantation in children. Broader study findings: Reported findings indicate that, about two months after transplant, alpha-beta T cells came from several hundred expanded clones, which were derived from non-depleted graft cells.

Unique molecular identifiers were used to barcode this TCRbeta library. MiXCR was run by TCRdb on the PCR reads, yielding one entry per CDR3 protein. The sample carries 550,000 to 800,000 distinct CDR3 sequences, about an eighth recorded once. V shed 6 bases and J 4 bases; nucleotides not matched to a gene: 11. This CDR3 has 16 residues. Germline CDR1 reads MGHRA; CDR2 reads YSYEKL. This clonotype was detected ten times or more. Its antigen is unknown. The chain uses TRBV4-1 and TRBJ2-3, with TRBD1 matching over 9 bases. This receptor was identified in a girl aged 2 to 9 with congenital amegakaryocytic thrombocytopenia, due to receive a stem cell transplant. This specimen consisted of PBMCs, obtained before TCRalphabeta/CD19-depleted stem cell transplant. This CDR3 reads CASRATWDRVADTQYF. CDR3 in DNA: TGCGCCAGCAGGGCGACGTGGGACAGGGTTGCAGATACGCAGTATTTT.